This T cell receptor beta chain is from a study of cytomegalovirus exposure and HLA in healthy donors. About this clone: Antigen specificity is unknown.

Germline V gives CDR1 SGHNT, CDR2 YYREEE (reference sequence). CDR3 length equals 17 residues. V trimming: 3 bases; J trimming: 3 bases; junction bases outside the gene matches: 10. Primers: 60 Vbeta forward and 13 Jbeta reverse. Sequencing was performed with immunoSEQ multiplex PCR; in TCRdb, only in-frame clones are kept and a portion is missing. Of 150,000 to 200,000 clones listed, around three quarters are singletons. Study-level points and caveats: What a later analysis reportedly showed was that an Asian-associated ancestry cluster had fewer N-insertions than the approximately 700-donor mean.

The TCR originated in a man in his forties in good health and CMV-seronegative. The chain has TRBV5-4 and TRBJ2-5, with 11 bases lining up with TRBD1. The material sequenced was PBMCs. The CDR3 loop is CASSSTGQGEVEETQYF. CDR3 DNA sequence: TGTGCCAGCAGCTCTACGGGACAGGGGGAGGTGGAAGAGACCCAGTACTTC.